Reported below is one TCR beta chain. Its recognized antigen is unknown. Base qualities were left out, and no much larger clone turns up one base away. TCRbeta CDR3 regions were amplified from genomic DNA by means of the immunoSEQ Assay, a bias-controlled multiplex PCR. The study's own analysis went as follows. Within the assay, amplification of reference gene primers was used to estimate how many nucleated cells each sample contained. To quantify the absolute abundance of each unique TCRbeta CDR3 rearrangement, sequence reads were collapsed and filtered. For each sample, productive Simpson clonality was calculated by taking the square root of Simpson's diversity index across productive rearrangements. Drawn from immuneACCESS, this table holds only the in-frame rearrangements with V and J called that TCRdb kept. Clones are partly lost; checked studies trace under half to an unresolved V gene and leave the rest unexplained. From that table come the V and J calls and clone size; the DNA was used to work out D and trimming. The sample records under 450,000 clones, 81% of which are singletons. The ten biggest clones cover 1.1% of the sample.

Whole blood was collected in K2EDTA tubes by collaborating institutions according to the institutions' own protocols. Collaborator samples were shipped for TCRbeta analysis as frozen whole blood, isolated PBMCs, or DNA extracted from either sample type. The record originates from a study of blood T cell repertoires in COVID-19 (dated by TCRdb to 2020 to 2021). Background on the whole study: Samples from collaborators originated in the United States, Italy and Spain and spanned both the acute and convalescent phases of COVID-19. Sample metadata almost always included a de-identified subject ID, COVID-19 status, age in years and sex. HLA class I and class II types, where available, came from metadata supplied by the sample provider rather than from assay-based typing. The prospective study material was composed of cDNA or gDNA derived from T cells, B-cell-depleted T cells, or PBMCs. Samples were obtained from the ongoing ImmuneRACE study (first 160 participants) and from about 1,300 subjects provided by 6 global collaborators. The repertoires were made available in a free public database intended to serve as a resource for research on the immune response to SARS-CoV-2. Subjects who had been exposed to COVID-19, were actively infected with it, or had recovered from it provided the deeply sampled blood TCRbeta repertoires that made up the dataset. Study-wide conclusions, independent of this receptor: The quantity of clinical and demographic metadata differed by source and by participant and was supplied without curation.

V loses 7 bases, J loses 6 bases, and the germline ends lie 13 bases apart. The germline V gene sets CDR1 to SNHLY and CDR2 to FYNNEI. The cysteine opens and the phenylalanine closes a CDR3 of 14 amino acids. Only the CDR3 DNA is retained, 42 bases long and in frame from the first base. Material for sequencing was peripheral blood. The sequence joins TRBV2 to TRBJ1-6; a tentative D match to TRBD1 spans 6 bases. The origin of this receptor is a human donor with acute or convalescent COVID-19. The donor label of this sample is uncertain. The DNA is as follows: TGTGCCAGCATCCTGGACAGCAGTAATTCACCCCTCCACTTT. This codes for CASILDSSNSPLHF.